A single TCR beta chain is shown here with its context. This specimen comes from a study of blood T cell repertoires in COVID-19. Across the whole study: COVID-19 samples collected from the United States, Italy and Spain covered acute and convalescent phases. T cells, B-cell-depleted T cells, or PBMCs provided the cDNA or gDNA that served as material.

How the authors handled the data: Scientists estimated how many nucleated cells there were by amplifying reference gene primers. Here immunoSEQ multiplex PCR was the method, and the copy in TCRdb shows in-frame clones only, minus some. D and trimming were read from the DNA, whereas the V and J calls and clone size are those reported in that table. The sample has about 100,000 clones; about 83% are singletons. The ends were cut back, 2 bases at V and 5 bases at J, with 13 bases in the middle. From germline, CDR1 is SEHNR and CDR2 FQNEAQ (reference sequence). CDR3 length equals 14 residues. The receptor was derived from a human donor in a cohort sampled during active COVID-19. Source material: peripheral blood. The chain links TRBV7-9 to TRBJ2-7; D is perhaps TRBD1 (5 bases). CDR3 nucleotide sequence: TGTGCCAGCAGCTTAAGTAGGGGTCGCGACGAGCAGTACTTC. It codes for CASSLSRGRDEQYF.